This TCR beta chain was identified during a study of response to subunit inactivated influenza vaccine. J gave up 8 bases and V 1 base, and 2 bases lay outside the gene matches. Germline CDR1 and CDR2: SGHVS and FQNEAQ. The CDR3 loop spans 13 amino acids. This clonotype was seen only a few times. In TCRdb, the RT-PCR reads were re-called with MiXCR into one record per CDR3 protein. The repertoire holds a few hundred thousand distinct CDR3 sequences, with less than 15% as singletons. The chain recombines TRBV7-8 with TRBJ2-1, with TRBD1 matching over 7 bases. The sample was PBMCs from blood, taken about 12 days after vaccination. The receptor was derived from a man aged 50 to 60 who received an inactivated influenza vaccine. The CDR3 bases are TGTGCCAGCAGCTTAGACAGGGGAGATGAGCAGTTCTTC. This translates into CASSLDRGDEQFF.